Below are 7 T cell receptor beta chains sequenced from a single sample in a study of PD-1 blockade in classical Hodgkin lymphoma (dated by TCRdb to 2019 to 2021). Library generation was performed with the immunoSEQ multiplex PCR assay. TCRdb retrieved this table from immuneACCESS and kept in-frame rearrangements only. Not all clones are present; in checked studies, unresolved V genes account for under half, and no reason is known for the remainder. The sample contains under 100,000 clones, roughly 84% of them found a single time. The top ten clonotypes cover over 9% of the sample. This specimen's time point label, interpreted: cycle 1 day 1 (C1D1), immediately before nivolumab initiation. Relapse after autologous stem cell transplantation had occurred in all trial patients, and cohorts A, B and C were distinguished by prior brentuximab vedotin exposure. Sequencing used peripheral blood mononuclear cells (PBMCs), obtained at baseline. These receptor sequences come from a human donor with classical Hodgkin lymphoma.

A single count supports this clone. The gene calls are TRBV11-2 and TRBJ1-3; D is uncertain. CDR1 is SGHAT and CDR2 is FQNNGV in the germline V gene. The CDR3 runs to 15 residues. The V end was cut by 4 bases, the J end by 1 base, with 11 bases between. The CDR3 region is CASSSPWGSGNTIYF. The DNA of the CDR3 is TGTGCCAGCAGCTCCCCCTGGGGTTCTGGAAACACCATATATTTT.

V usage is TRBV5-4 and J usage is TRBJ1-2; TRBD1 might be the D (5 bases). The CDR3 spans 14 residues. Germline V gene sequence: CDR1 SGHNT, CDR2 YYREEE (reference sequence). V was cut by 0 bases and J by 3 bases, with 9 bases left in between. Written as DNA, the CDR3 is TGTGCCAGCAGCTTGGGCCTAGGGGACTATGGCTACACCTTC. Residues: CASSLGLGDYGYTF.

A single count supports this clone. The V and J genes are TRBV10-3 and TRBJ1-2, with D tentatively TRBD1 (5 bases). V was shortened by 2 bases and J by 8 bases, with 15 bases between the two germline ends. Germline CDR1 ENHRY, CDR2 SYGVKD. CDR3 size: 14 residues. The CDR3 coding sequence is TGTGCCATCAGTGAGGAGGTCAGGGTCTACGGCTACACCTTC. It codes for CAISEEVRVYGYTF.

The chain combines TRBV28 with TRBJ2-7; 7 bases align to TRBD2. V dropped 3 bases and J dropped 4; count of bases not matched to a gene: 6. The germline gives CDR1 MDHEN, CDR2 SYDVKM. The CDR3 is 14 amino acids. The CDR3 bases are TGTGCCAGCAGTTTTTCGTCTAGCGGTTACGAGCAGTACTTC. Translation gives CASSFSSSGYEQYF.

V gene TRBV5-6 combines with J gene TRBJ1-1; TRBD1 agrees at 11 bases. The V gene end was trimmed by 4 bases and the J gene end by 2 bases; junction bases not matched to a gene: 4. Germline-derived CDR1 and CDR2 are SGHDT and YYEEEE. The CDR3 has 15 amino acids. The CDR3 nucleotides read TGTGCCAGCAGCGCCGGGACAGGGGGAAACACTGAAGCTTTCTTT. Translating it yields CASSAGTGGNTEAFF.

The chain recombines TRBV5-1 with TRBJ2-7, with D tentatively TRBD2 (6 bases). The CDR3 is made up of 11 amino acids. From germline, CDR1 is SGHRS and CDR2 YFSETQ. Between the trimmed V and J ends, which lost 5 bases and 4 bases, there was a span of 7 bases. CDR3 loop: CASRAGYEQYF. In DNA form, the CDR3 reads TGCGCCAGCAGGGCGGGGTACGAGCAGTACTTC.

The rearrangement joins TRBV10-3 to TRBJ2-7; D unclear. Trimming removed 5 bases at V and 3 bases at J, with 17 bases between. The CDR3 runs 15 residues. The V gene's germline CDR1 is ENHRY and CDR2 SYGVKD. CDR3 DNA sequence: TGTGCCATCAGTCAGGAACCCGCGACAAACTACGAGCAGTACTTC. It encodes CAISQEPATNYEQYF.